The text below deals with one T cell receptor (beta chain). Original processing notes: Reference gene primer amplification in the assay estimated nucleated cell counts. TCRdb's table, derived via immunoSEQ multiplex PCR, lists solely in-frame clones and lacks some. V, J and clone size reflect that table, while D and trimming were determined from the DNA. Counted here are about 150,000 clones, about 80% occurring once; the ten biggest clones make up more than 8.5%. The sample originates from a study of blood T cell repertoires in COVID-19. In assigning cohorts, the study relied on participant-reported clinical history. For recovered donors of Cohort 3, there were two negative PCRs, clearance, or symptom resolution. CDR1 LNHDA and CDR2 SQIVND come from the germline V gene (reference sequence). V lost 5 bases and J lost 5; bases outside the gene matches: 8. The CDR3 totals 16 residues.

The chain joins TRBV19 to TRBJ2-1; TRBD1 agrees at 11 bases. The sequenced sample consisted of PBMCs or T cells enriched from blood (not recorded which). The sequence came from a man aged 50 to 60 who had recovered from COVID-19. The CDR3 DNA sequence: TGTGCCAGTAGTTTCCCGGACAGGGGGCGAAACAATGAGCAGTTCTTC. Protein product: CASSFPDRGRNNEQFF.